The 17 T cell receptor beta chains presented below share a single source sample, sequenced in a study of blood T cells in healthy people across ages. A second about 7 to 11 cycle PCR used barcoded and J-beta primers. One entry per CDR3 protein results from TCRdb running MiXCR on the 5' RACE reads. The sample lists hundreds of thousands of distinct CDR3 sequences, around 52% occurring once. What was sequenced was blood. The receptors were gathered from an elderly woman in good health.

This clonotype was detected many times. V is TRBV24-1 and J is TRBJ1-5; D ambiguous. CDR3 size: 14 residues. Germline lookup yields CDR1 KGHDR and CDR2 SFDVKD. Trimming pared 2 bases from V and 3 bases from J, leaving 7 bases between. The CDR3 loop reads CATSDSGFNQPQHF. DNA of the CDR3: TGTGCCACCAGTGATTCCGGCTTCAATCAGCCCCAGCATTTT.

The table lists this clonotype with a few counts. The chain has TRBV20-1 and TRBJ2-3, with TRBD1 identical over 9 bases. This CDR3 is 17 amino acids long. Trimming took 1 base from V and 8 from J; bases not matched to a gene: 16. CDR1 is DFQATT and CDR2 is SNEGSKA in the germline V gene (reference sequence). The CDR3: CSARAGNRDRVRRTQYF. The CDR3 nucleotides are TGCAGTGCTAGAGCAGGGAACCGGGACAGGGTGAGGCGTACGCAGTATTTT.

The chain employs TRBV18 and TRBJ1-1; TRBD1 might be the D (5 bases). Trimming left V 6 bases short and J 0 bases short, with 14 bases between. There are 15 residues in the CDR3. Germline V gives CDR1 KGHSH, CDR2 LQKENI. CDR3 sequence: CASSPVRDLNTEAFF. In DNA, the CDR3 is TGTGCCAGCTCCCCCGTGAGGGACTTGAACACTGAAGCTTTCTTT.

The V and J genes are TRBV27 and TRBJ2-6, with D possibly TRBD2 on 6 matching bases. The CDR3 has 18 amino acids. CDR1 and CDR2 from the germline V gene are MNHEY and SMNVEV (reference sequence). V was trimmed by 8 bases and J by 0 bases, leaving 20 bases between them. The CDR3 DNA reads as TGTGCCAGCGGGTCCGAGCGGGTTATGACCTCTGGGGCCAACGTCCTGACTTTC. Translating gives CASGSERVMTSGANVLTF.

This chain connects TRBV27 to TRBJ1-6, with 10 positions matching TRBD1. V was clipped by 6 bases and J by 10 bases; unmatched bases: 9. The CDR3 is 15 residues long. Germline V gene lookup returns CDR1 MNHEY and CDR2 SMNVEV (reference sequence). CDR3 sequence reads: CASSLDRGQGSPLHF. The CDR3 DNA reads as TGTGCCAGCAGCCTAGACAGGGGGCAAGGCTCACCCCTCCACTTT.

This clonotype was seen more than once but under ten times. The CDR3 DNA reads TGCGCCAGCAGCCGACAGGGGTCTAACTATGGCTACACCTTC. This translates into CASSRQGSNYGYTF. The rearrangement links TRBV4-1 to TRBJ1-2; 8 nucleotides align to TRBD1. Germline V gene sequence: CDR1 MGHRA, CDR2 YSYEKL. There are 14 residues in the CDR3. With 4 bases clipped from V and 0 bases from J, the junction kept 1 base outside the gene matches.

This clonotype occurred a few times. The CDR3 sequence is CATSRDIGTEQFF. In DNA form, the CDR3 reads TGTGCCACCAGCAGAGATATAGGGACTGAGCAGTTCTTC. V and J are TRBV15 and TRBJ2-1; either TRBD1 or TRBD2 may fit D (5 bases each). The CDR3 spans 13 residues. CDR1 LNHNV and CDR2 YYDKDF come from the germline V gene (reference sequence). The V end lost 0 bases, the J end lost 9 bases, and 9 bases lay between the germline ends.

The chain joins TRBV25-1 to TRBJ2-5, with 9 bases matching TRBD2. Losses at the gene ends were 5 bases for V and 2 bases for J; bases not matched to a gene: 18. The germline gives CDR1 MGHDK, CDR2 SYGVNS. The CDR3 extends over 19 amino acids. The CDR3 region is CASSRASGDRNWGQETQYF. The CDR3 DNA sequence: TGTGCCAGCAGTAGGGCTAGCGGGGACCGAAACTGGGGTCAAGAGACCCAGTACTTC. The entire variable domain, with the rest obtained from reference TRBV25-1 and TRBJ2-5, is as follows: EADIYQTPRYLVIGTGKKITLECSQTMGHDKMYWYQQDPGMELHLIHYSYGVNSTEKGDLSSESTVSRIRTEHFPLTLESARPSHTSQYLCASSRASGDRNWGQETQYFGPGTRLLVL.

This clonotype was picked up many times. The V and J genes are TRBV12-3 or TRBV12-4 and TRBJ2-3; D remains unclear. V gave up 6 bases and J gave up 4 bases, with 8 bases separating them. The CDR3 sequence is 12 residues long. The CDR3 is CASSSSADTQYF. The CDR3 DNA is TGTGCCAGCAGCTCCAGCGCAGATACGCAGTATTTT.

The chain joins TRBV7-3 to TRBJ2-4; D is unresolved. V lost 5 bases and J 2 bases, leaving 16 bases between the germline ends. CDR3 size: 16 residues. The V gene's germline CDR1 is SGHTA and CDR2 FQGTGA. The CDR3 reads CASSLGRSASKNIQYF. The CDR3 DNA follows: TGTGCCAGCAGCCTCGGTCGATCAGCGTCCAAAAACATTCAGTACTTC. Filled out from reference TRBV7-3 and TRBJ2-4, the complete variable domain reads GAGVSQTPSNKVTEKGKYVELRCDPISGHTALYWYRQSLGQGPEFLIYFQGTGAADDSGLPNDRFFAVRPEGSVSTLKIQRTERGDSAVYLCASSLGRSASKNIQYFGAGTRLSVL.

Remarks on this clonotype: A junction boundary mismatches the germline segment, possibly from a read error. The genes are TRBV7-2 and TRBJ2-7; either TRBD1 or TRBD2 may supply D (6 bases each). This CDR3 spans 14 amino acids. Germline CDR1 SGHTA, CDR2 FQGNSA. The CDR3, as DNA: TGTGCCGGCAGCGTAAGGGCCAGGGGAGGCGAGCAGTACTTC. This gives the protein CAGSVRARGGEQYF.

This rearrangement joins TRBV7-2 to TRBJ2-5; TRBD1 matches at 7 bases. Unmatched junction bases numbered 7, after V lost 2 bases and J lost 7 bases. From germline, CDR1 is SGHTA and CDR2 FQGNSA. The CDR3 contains 14 residues. CDR3: CASSLTGTVGTQYF. The CDR3 nucleotides are TGTGCCAGCAGCTTAACCGGGACAGTTGGGACCCAGTACTTC.

The chain carries TRBV27 and TRBJ2-5; weak D call: TRBD2 (6 bases). The J call may be wrong; the DNA end is better matched by TRBJ2-7. The CDR3 has 12 amino acids. CDR1 and CDR2 from the germline V gene are MNHEY and SMNVEV (reference sequence). The CDR3 region has the DNA TGTGCCAGCAGACTCGGGGGCTACGAGCAGTACTTC. It specifies CASRLGGYEQYF.

This clonotype was detected many times. The chain joins TRBV6-6 to TRBJ1-1; 9 bases agree with TRBD1. The V and J ends lost 6 bases and 8 bases, in that order; junction bases with no gene match: 7. There are 13 residues in the CDR3. Germline V lookup: CDR1 MNHNY, CDR2 SVGAGI (reference sequence). The CDR3 sequence is CASSPQGQGEAFF. In nucleotides, the CDR3 is TGTGCCAGCAGCCCACAAGGACAGGGGGAAGCTTTCTTT.

CDR3 nucleotides: TGTGCCAGCAGTTATCGGCCCCCCAGGGGAAACACTGAAGCTTTCTTT. Translated: CASSYRPPRGNTEAFF. The chain links TRBV27 to TRBJ1-1; D perhaps matches TRBD1 (6 bases). Trimming shortened V by 4 bases and J by 2 bases, and 17 bases separated the two germline ends. Germline V gives CDR1 MNHEY, CDR2 SMNVEV (reference sequence). CDR3 length: 16 residues.

The chain uses TRBV12-5 and TRBJ2-3; TRBD2 is a possible D gene (6 bases). The CDR3 spans 13 residues. Germline CDR1 reads LGHNT; CDR2 reads FRNRAP. The germline V and J ends were trimmed by 8 bases and 6 bases, with 15 bases remaining between them. In DNA form, the CDR3 reads TGTGCTAGTTCCTGGGGCGGGGCGGATACGCAGTATTTT. Translation: CASSWGGADTQYF. Variable domain in full (rest from reference TRBV12-5 and TRBJ2-3): DARVTQTPRHKVTEMGQEVTMRCQPILGHNTVFWYRQTMMQGLELLAYFRNRAPLDDSGMPKDRFSAEMPDATLATLKIQPSEPRDSAVYFCASSWGGADTQYFGPGTRLTVL.

This clonotype has ten or more counts. This chain links TRBV20-1 with TRBJ1-2, with 8 bases identical to TRBD1. This CDR3 contains 12 residues. CDR1 is DFQATT and CDR2 is SNEGSKA in the germline V gene (reference sequence). Trimming removed 6 bases from V and 8 bases from J; junction bases left unmatched: 8. For the CDR3, the DNA is TGCAGTGCGCCTAGGACAGGGCACGGCTACACCTTC. It yields the protein CSAPRTGHGYTF.